This TCR beta chain was sequenced in a study of blood T cell repertoires in COVID-19. Overall study context: Some COVID-19 samples were acute and others convalescent; all came from the United States, Italy and Spain. The analysed material was cDNA or gDNA that came from T cells, B-cell-depleted T cells, or PBMCs.

The CDR3 covers 12 residues. Germline V gene lookup returns CDR1 SQVTM and CDR2 ANQGSEA. V lost 0 bases, J lost 15 bases, and 5 bases stayed unmatched. The authors' processing: Estimation of nucleated cell counts relied on the amplification of reference gene primers. The method was immunoSEQ multiplex PCR; TCRdb's version includes in-frame clones alone and lacks a portion of them. The V and J calls and clone size are taken from that table; D and trimming were inferred from the DNA. The data contain about 59,000 clones, about 80% of them seen just once; the ten biggest clones take up 3% to 3.5%. The chain links TRBV29-1 to TRBJ1-6; 7 bases fit TRBD1. The source of this sequence is a man aged 60 to 75 with acute or convalescent COVID-19. The sequencing input was peripheral blood. CDR3 coding DNA: TGCAGCGTTGAAGATCACAGGGGACTCCTCCACTTT. Protein product: CSVEDHRGLLHF.